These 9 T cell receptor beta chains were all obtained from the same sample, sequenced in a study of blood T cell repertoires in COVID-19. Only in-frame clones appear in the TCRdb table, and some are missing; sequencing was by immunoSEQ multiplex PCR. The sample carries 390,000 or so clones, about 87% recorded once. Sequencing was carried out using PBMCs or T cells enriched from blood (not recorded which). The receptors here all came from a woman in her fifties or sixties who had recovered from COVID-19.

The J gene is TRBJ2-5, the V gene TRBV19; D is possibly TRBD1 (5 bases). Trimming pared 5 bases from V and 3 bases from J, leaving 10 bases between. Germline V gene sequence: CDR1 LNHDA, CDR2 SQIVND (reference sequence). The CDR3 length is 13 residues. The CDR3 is CASSQGSKETQYF. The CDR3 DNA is TGTGCCAGTAGTCAGGGCAGCAAAGAGACCCAGTACTTC.

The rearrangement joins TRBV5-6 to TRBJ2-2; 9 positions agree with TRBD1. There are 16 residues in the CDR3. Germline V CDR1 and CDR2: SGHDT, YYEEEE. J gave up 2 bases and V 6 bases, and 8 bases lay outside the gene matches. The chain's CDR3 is CASTPTGGLNTGELFF. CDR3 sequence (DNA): TGTGCCAGCACCCCGACAGGGGGGCTCAACACCGGGGAGCTGTTTTTT.

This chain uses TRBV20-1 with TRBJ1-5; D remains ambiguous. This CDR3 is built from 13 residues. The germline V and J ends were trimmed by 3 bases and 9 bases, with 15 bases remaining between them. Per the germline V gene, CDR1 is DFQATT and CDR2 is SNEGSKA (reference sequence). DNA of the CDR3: TGCAGTGCTAGTCGGCCAGGCTCTGGGCCCCAGCATTTT. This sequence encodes CSASRPGSGPQHF.

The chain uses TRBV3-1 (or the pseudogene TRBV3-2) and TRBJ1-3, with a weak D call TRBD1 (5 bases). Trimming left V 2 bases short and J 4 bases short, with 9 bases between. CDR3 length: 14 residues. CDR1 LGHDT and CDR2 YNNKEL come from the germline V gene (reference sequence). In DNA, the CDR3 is TGTGCCAGCAGCCAATCGGGGGAAGGAAACACCATATATTTT. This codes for CASSQSGEGNTIYF.

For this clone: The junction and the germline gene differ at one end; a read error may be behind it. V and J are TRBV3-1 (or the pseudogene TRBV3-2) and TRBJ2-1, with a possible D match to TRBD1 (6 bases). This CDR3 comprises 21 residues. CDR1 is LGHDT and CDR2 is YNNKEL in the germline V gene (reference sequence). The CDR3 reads CASTQRTDPFLLQCSVNEQFF. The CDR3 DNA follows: TGTGCCAGCACCCAAAGGACAGATCCATTCCTCTTACAATGTTCCGTAAATGAGCAGTTCTTC.

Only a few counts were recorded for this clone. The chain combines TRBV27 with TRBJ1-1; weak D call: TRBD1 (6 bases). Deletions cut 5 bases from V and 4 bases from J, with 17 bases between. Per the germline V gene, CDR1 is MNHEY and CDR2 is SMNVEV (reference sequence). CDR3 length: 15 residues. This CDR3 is CASSPYREISTEAFF. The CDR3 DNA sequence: TGTGCCAGCAGTCCCTACAGGGAAATCTCCACTGAAGCTTTCTTT.

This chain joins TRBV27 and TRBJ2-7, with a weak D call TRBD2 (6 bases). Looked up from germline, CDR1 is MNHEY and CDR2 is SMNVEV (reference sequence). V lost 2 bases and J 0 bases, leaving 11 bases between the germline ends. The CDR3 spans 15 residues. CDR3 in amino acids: CASSLGGFGSYEQYF. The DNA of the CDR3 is TGTGCCAGCAGTTTAGGAGGGTTCGGCTCCTACGAGCAGTACTTC.

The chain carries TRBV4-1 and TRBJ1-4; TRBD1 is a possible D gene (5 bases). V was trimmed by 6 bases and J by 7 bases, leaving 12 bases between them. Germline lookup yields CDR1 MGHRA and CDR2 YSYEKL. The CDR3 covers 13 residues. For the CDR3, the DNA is TGCGCCAGCAGGCCAGGGTTTGGTGAAAAACTGTTTTTT. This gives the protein CASRPGFGEKLFF.

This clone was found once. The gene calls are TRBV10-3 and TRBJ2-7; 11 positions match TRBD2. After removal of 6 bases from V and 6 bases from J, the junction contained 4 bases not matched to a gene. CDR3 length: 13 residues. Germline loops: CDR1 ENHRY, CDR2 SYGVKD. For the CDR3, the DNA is TGTGCCATCAGGGGACTAGCGGAATTCGAGCAGTACTTC. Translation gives CAIRGLAEFEQYF.